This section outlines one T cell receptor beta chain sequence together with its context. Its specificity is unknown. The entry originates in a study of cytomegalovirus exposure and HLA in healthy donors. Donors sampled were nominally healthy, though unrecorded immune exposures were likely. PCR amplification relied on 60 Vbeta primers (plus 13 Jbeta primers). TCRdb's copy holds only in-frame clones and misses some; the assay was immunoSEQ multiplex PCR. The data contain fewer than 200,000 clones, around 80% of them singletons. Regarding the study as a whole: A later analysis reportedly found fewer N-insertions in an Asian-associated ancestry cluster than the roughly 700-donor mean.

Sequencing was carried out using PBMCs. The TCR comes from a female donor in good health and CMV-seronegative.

Here the CDR3 reads CASSRRAFEAFF. In DNA form, the CDR3 reads TGTGCCAGCAGTCGCAGGGCCTTTGAAGCTTTCTTT. The chain couples TRBV28 to TRBJ1-1; TRBD1 is a possible D gene (5 bases). Germline CDR1 and CDR2: MDHEN and SYDVKM. V was trimmed by 5 bases and J by 7 bases, leaving 11 bases between them. This CDR3 comprises 12 residues.